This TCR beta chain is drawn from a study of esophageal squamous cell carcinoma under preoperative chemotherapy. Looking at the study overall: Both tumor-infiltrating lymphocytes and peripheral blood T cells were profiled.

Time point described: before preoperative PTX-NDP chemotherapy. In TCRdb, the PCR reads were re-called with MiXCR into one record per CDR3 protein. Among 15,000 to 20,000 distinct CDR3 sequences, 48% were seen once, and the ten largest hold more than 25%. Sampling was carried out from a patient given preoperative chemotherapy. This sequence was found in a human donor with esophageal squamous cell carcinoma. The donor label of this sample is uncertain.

DNA of the CDR3: TGTGCCAGCAGCTTAATTAGCAGGGGCACTGAAGCTTTCTTT. Translating it yields CASSLISRGTEAFF. The J gene is TRBJ1-1, the V gene TRBV7-8; a weak D match, TRBD1 (6 bases). V was cut by 2 bases and J by 4 bases, with 11 bases left in between. The length of the CDR3 is 14 residues. Germline values: CDR1 SGHVS, CDR2 FQNEAQ.